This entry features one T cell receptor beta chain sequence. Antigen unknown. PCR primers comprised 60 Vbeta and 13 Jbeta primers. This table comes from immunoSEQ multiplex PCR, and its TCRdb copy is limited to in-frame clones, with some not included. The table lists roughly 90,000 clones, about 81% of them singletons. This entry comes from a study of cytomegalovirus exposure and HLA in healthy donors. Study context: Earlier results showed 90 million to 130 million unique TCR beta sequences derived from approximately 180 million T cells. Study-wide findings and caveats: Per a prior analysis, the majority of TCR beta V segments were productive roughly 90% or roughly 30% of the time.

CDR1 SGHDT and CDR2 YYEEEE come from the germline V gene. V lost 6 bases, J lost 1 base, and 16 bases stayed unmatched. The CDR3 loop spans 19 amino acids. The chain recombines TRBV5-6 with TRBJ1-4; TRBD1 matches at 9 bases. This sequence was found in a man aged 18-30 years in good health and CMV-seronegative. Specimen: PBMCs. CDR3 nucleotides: TGTGCCAGCACCCGGACAGGGGCCACCATCCCCCTAACTAATGAAAAACTGTTTTTT. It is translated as CASTRTGATIPLTNEKLFF. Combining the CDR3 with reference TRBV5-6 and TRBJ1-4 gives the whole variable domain DAGVTQSPTHLIKTRGQQVTLRCSPKSGHDTVSWYQQALGQGPQFIFQYYEEEERQRGNFPDRFSGHQFPNYSSELNVNALLLGDSALYLCASTRTGATIPLTNEKLFFGSGTQLSVL.